A single sample is the source of the 8 T cell receptor beta chains below, sequenced in a study of CD8+CD57+ T cells in acquired aplastic anemia. Selection for sequencing was limited to patients who had shown CD8+CD57+ cell expansion by flow cytometry. Researchers used genomic DNA as the template to profile TCR beta VDJ and CDR3. TCRdb used MiXCR to reprocess the reads, holding one entry per CDR3 protein. The sample includes around 200,000 distinct CDR3 sequences, nearly 65% of them seen just once. The sequenced sample consisted of sorted CD4+, CD8+, or CD8+CD57+ T cells (not recorded which) from PBMCs. These receptors came from a human donor with aplastic anemia.

This chain uses TRBV5-1 with TRBJ1-2; D is possibly TRBD1 (6 bases). The CDR3 loop spans 14 amino acids. V was cut by 2 bases and J by 2 bases, with 10 bases left in between. CDR1 SGHRS and CDR2 YFSETQ come from the germline V gene. The CDR3 nucleotides read TGCGCCAGCAGCTTTACAGGGTCGAACTATGGCTACACCTTC. It encodes CASSFTGSNYGYTF.

In this sample, this clonotype turned up many times. This rearrangement joins TRBV10-3 to TRBJ1-6; D is unclear. Germline V gene data show CDR1 as ENHRY and CDR2 as SYGVKD. The ends were cut back, 7 bases at V and 7 bases at J, with 17 bases in the middle. CDR3 length: 15 amino acids. The CDR3 protein is CAIKDTQSRNSPLHF. CDR3 coding DNA: TGTGCCATCAAAGACACCCAGTCGCGCAATTCACCCCTCCACTTT.

This clonotype was detected many times. The chain joins TRBV3-1 to TRBJ2-5; 11 bases match TRBD2. The CDR3 is made up of 16 amino acids. Germline loops: CDR1 LGHDT, CDR2 YNNKEL (reference sequence). V lost 0 bases and J lost 5; bases outside the gene matches: 5. CDR3 protein: CASSQETSGEEETQYF. The CDR3 coding sequence is TGTGCCAGCAGCCAAGAGACTAGCGGGGAAGAGGAGACCCAGTACTTC.

The chain carries TRBV20-1 and TRBJ1-2; tentatively, D is TRBD1 (5 bases). The V end lost 0 bases, the J end lost 6 bases, and 20 bases lay between the germline ends. This CDR3 contains 16 residues. Germline CDR1 reads DFQATT; CDR2 reads SNEGSKA (reference sequence). The CDR3 spells CSARDIETSRRDGYTF. In nucleotides, the CDR3 is TGCAGTGCTAGAGATATTGAGACCTCCCGCAGGGATGGCTACACCTTC.

The V and J genes are TRBV2 and TRBJ1-6; D is unresolved. V was trimmed by 3 bases and J by 10 bases, leaving 10 bases between them. The CDR3 loop spans 13 amino acids. CDR1 SNHLY and CDR2 FYNNEI come from the germline V gene. The CDR3, as DNA: TGTGCCAGCAGTGAGGCGGGGTGGTCACCCCTCCACTTT. The encoded protein is CASSEAGWSPLHF.

The chain carries TRBV7-3 and TRBJ2-5; D is ambiguous. The germline CDR1 and CDR2 sequences are SGHTA and FQGTGA. This CDR3 spans 13 amino acids. Trimming cost V 6 bases and J 3 bases, with 11 bases left between them. The CDR3 here is CASSSTVEETQYF. DNA of the CDR3: TGTGCCAGCAGTTCTACAGTCGAAGAGACCCAGTACTTC.

This sequence joins TRBV9 and TRBJ2-1; 12 nucleotides line up with TRBD2. With V trimmed by 2 bases and J by 4 bases, 4 bases remained unmatched. The CDR3 extends over 16 amino acids. Looked up from germline, CDR1 is SGDLS and CDR2 is YYNGEE. The CDR3: CASSVDGTSGYNEQFF. CDR3 nucleotide sequence: TGTGCCAGCAGCGTGGACGGGACTAGCGGGTACAATGAGCAGTTCTTC.

The chain combines TRBV12-3 or TRBV12-4 with TRBJ1-1; D gene ambiguous. The CDR3 loop spans 14 amino acids. Trimming removed 3 bases at V and 0 bases at J, with 8 bases between. CDR3 amino acids: CASSFGPLNTEAFF. For the CDR3, the DNA is TGTGCCAGCAGTTTCGGACCCCTGAACACTGAAGCTTTCTTT.